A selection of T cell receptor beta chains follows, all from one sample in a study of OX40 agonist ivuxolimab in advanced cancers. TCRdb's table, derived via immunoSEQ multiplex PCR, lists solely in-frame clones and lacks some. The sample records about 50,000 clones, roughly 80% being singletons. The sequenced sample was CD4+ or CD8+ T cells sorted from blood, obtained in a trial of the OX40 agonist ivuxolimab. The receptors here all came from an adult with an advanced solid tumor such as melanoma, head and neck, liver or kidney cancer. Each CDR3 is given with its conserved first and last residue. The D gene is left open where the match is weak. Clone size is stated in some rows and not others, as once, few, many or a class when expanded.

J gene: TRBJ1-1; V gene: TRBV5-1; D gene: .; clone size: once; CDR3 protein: CASSASGRAEAFF; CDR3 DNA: TGCGCCAGCAGCGCGTCAGGTCGGGCGGAAGCTTTCTTT
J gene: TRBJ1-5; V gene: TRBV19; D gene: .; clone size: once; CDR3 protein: CASSGQGIGSNQPQHF; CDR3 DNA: TGTGCCAGTAGCGGGCAGGGGATAGGAAGCAATCAGCCCCAGCATTTT
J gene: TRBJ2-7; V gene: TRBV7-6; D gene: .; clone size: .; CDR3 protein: CASSLMGQGYEQYF; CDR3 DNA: TGTGCCAGCAGCTTAATGGGACAAGGATACGAGCAGTACTTC
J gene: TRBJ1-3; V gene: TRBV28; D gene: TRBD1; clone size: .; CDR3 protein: CASSRGQGWAGNTIYF; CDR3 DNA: TGTGCCAGCAGTCGTGGACAGGGTTGGGCTGGAAACACCATATATTTT
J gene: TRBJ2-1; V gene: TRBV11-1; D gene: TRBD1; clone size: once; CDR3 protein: CASSSDRENEQFF; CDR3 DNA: TGTGCCAGCAGCTCGGACAGGGAGAATGAGCAGTTCTTC
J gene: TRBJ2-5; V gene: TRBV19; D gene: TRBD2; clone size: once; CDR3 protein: CASSIRGAGIEETQYF; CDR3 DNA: TGTGCCAGTAGTATCCGGGGAGCGGGGATCGAAGAGACCCAGTACTTC
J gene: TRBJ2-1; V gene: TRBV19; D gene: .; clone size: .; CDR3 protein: CASSRDFYNEQFF; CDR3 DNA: TGTGCCAGTAGTCGGGACTTCTACAATGAGCAGTTCTTC
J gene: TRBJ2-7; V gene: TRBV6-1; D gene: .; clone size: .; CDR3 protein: CASSEVRAYEQYF; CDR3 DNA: TGTGCCAGCAGTGAAGTCAGAGCCTACGAGCAGTACTTC
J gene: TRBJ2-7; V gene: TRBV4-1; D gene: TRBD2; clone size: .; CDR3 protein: CASSPGRASGAYEQYF; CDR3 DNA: TGCGCCAGCAGCCCTGGGCGGGCTAGCGGGGCCTACGAGCAGTACTTC
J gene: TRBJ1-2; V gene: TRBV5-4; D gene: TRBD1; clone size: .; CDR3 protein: CASRPGQKPNYGYTF; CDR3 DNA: TGTGCCAGCAGACCGGGACAGAAACCTAACTATGGCTACACCTTC
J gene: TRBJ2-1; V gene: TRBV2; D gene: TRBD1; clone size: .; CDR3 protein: CASSKTGGNEQFF; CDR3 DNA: TGTGCCAGCAGTAAGACAGGGGGCAATGAGCAGTTCTTC